This TCR beta chain was captured by sequencing in a study of cytomegalovirus exposure and HLA in healthy donors. This clone came up many times. As yet, its antigen is unknown. Other DNA sequences within the sample encode an identical CDR3. Study results and caveats: Reported results showed that the classifier diagnosed cytomegalovirus status with high specificity and sensitivity. Rarity marked most TCR sequences, yet some public TCRs occurred in many donors. Cytomegalovirus-associated status was assigned to around 160 TCR beta chains.

Assay: immunoSEQ multiplex PCR; the TCRdb copy retains only in-frame clones and omits some. Found here are 200,000 to 250,000 clones, 85% to 95% of them singletons; the top ten hold roughly 1%. The donors were members of the validation cohort, which comprised under 150 subjects and was separate from the first cohort of around 700 subjects. This TCR was recovered from a woman between 18 and 29 years old in good health and CMV-seronegative. The material sequenced was PBMCs.

This CDR3 is CASSPSGSRSYEQYF. For the CDR3, the DNA is TGTGCCAGCAGCCCTAGCGGGAGTCGATCCTACGAGCAGTACTTC. The chain combines TRBV7-2 with TRBJ2-7; 10 nucleotides align to TRBD2. After removal of 5 bases from V and 1 base from J, the junction contained 5 bases not matched to a gene. The CDR3 has 15 residues. Germline CDR1 is SGHTA and CDR2 is FQGNSA.